The 20 T cell receptor beta chains in this list originate from one sample, sequenced in a study of cytomegalovirus exposure and HLA in healthy donors (dated by TCRdb to about 2017). Libraries were built with the immunoSEQ multiplex PCR assay. For the multiplex PCR, a mixture combining 60 forward primers for TCR Vbeta segments and 13 reverse primers for TCR Jbeta segments was used. The source is immuneACCESS, and TCRdb retained only in-frame sequences with V and J called. Part of the clones is not carried over; for the studies checked, unresolved V genes explain less than half of this, and the remainder is unexplained. This sample is represented by over 120,000 clones; 80% of them were singletons. The ten largest clones take up less than 3% of the sample. Sequencing was carried out using PBMCs. The receptors here all came from a man aged 50 or older in good health and CMV-seronegative.

This clone has just a few counts. The J gene is TRBJ2-5, the V gene TRBV6-5, with 7 bases aligning to TRBD2. CDR1 is MNHEY, CDR2 SVGAGI, per germline. The CDR3 loop spans 15 amino acids. J lost 10 bases, V lost 3 bases, and 14 bases had no gene match. In DNA, the CDR3 is TGTGCCAGCAGTTATACTAGCGCTCCATTGGGGGGCCAGTACTTC. Its translation: CASSYTSAPLGGQYF.

The rearrangement links TRBV14 to TRBJ2-1; maybe TRBD1 (5 bases). The CDR3 length is 14 residues. From germline, CDR1 is SGHDN and CDR2 FVKESK. Trimming shortened V by 3 bases and J by 4 bases, and 10 bases separated the two germline ends. The CDR3: CASSHTQGYNEQFF. Written as DNA, the CDR3 is TGTGCCAGCAGCCACACTCAGGGTTACAATGAGCAGTTCTTC.

The V gene is TRBV7-2, the J gene TRBJ2-7; TRBD1 matches at 8 bases. The germline CDR1 and CDR2 sequences are SGHTA and FQGNSA. The CDR3 covers 18 residues. The V and J ends lost 4 bases and 2 bases, in that order; junction bases with no gene match: 16. DNA of the CDR3: TGTGCCAGCAGCTCCCAGGACAGGGCTAGGTTAGCTCCCTACGAGCAGTACTTC. It yields the protein CASSSQDRARLAPYEQYF.

The rearrangement links TRBV5-6 to TRBJ2-2, with 7 bases matching TRBD2. J lost 6 bases, V lost 1 base, and 15 bases had no gene match. CDR1 SGHDT and CDR2 YYEEEE come from the germline V gene. The CDR3 sequence is 18 residues long. The CDR3 coding sequence is TGTGCCAGCAGCTTGATCTCGGCGGCGGGAGATTTTCCCGGGGAGCTGTTTTTT. This encodes CASSLISAAGDFPGELFF.

The chain is built from TRBV11-2 and TRBJ1-1; D might be TRBD1 (5 bases). The CDR3 loop spans 15 amino acids. V shed 5 bases and J shed 2 bases, with 15 bases lying between them. Germline loops: CDR1 SGHAT, CDR2 FQNNGV. The chain's CDR3 is CASSITGTLNTEAFF. CDR3 in DNA: TGTGCCAGCAGCATAACCGGGACTCTTAACACTGAAGCTTTCTTT.

The chain combines TRBV2 with TRBJ2-1; D possibly corresponds to TRBD1 (6 bases). With 7 bases removed from V and 6 bases from J, the gap between germline ends came to 25 bases. The germline V gene has CDR1 SNHLY and CDR2 FYNNEI. The CDR3 is made up of 17 amino acids. In DNA form, the CDR3 reads TGTGCCAGCACCATAGGAGAGGGCAGGGGAATGGGCAATGAGCAGTTCTTC. Encoded protein: CASTIGEGRGMGNEQFF. The variable domain in full, with the rest retrieved from reference TRBV2 and TRBJ2-1, is EPEVTQTPSHQVTQMGQEVILRCVPISNHLYFYWYRQILGQKVEFLVSFYNNEISEKSEIFDDQFSVERPDGSNFTLKIRSTKLEDSAMYFCASTIGEGRGMGNEQFFGPGTRLTVL.

This rearrangement joins TRBV9 to TRBJ2-2; possibly TRBD1 for D (5 bases). V was trimmed by 4 bases and J by 7 bases, leaving 17 bases between them. CDR3 size: 15 residues. Per the germline V gene, CDR1 is SGDLS and CDR2 is YYNGEE. CDR3 bases: TGTGCCAGCAGCCGAGACAGAGGACGTAGCGGGGAGCTGTTTTTT. As protein: CASSRDRGRSGELFF.

The chain carries TRBV19 and TRBJ1-5, with D hard to call. Trimming left V 5 bases short and J 4 bases short, with 12 bases between. The CDR3 runs to 14 residues. Germline V CDR1 and CDR2: LNHDA, SQIVND (reference sequence). The CDR3 reads CASSVRVENQPQHF. The DNA for the CDR3 is TGTGCCAGTAGTGTCCGGGTCGAGAATCAGCCCCAGCATTTT.

The rearrangement uses TRBV27 and TRBJ2-1, with 8 nucleotides matching TRBD2. V lost 0 bases, J lost 8 bases, and 6 bases stayed unmatched. The CDR3 is 15 amino acids. CDR1 MNHEY and CDR2 SMNVEV come from the germline V gene (reference sequence). In DNA, the CDR3 is TGTGCCAGCAGTTTATCGGGACTAGATCGGTATGAGCAGTTCTTC. Amino acid sequence: CASSLSGLDRYEQFF.

The gene calls are TRBV5-1 and TRBJ1-5; no definite D call. The CDR3 spans 13 residues. Germline loops: CDR1 SGHRS, CDR2 YFSETQ. Between the trimmed V and J ends, which lost 7 bases and 1 base, there was a span of 9 bases. The DNA for the CDR3 is TGCGCCAGCTCGGAGGGAAGCAATCAGCCCCAGCATTTT. Translating gives CASSEGSNQPQHF.

The CDR3 nucleotides are TGTGCCAGCAATTGGGCGGGAGAGGGATCCTACGAGCAGTACTTC. Translation gives CASNWAGEGSYEQYF. The rearrangement uses TRBV28 and TRBJ2-5, with 7 bases that match TRBD2. Matching the DNA end better, TRBJ2-7 makes the J call doubtful. Germline V gene data show CDR1 as MDHEN and CDR2 as SYDVKM. The CDR3 extends over 15 amino acids.

This clone is a singleton in its sample. The gene calls are TRBV19 and TRBJ1-1, with D possibly matching TRBD1 (6 bases). Germline CDR1 and CDR2: LNHDA and SQIVND (reference sequence). This CDR3 spans 14 amino acids. The V end lost 7 bases, the J end lost 8 bases, and 20 bases lay between the germline ends. In DNA, the CDR3 is TGTGCCAGTACTCCACGACAGGAATCCTCCGAAGCTTTCTTT. Its translation: CASTPRQESSEAFF.

This CDR3 reads CASSFGLPNTEAFF. DNA for the CDR3: TGTGCCAGCAGCTTCGGACTTCCCAACACTGAAGCTTTCTTT. The V gene is TRBV7-9, the J gene TRBJ1-1; D gene ambiguous. The CDR3 consists of 14 residues. The V and J ends lost 3 bases and 2 bases respectively, with 10 bases between them. Germline CDR1 SEHNR, CDR2 FQNEAQ (reference sequence).

This clone was counted only a few times. CDR3 DNA: TGTGCCAGCAGCTCGCGGGCTGAAGCTTTCTTT. Its protein product is CASSSRAEAFF. The chain couples TRBV5-6 to TRBJ1-1; D gene uncertain. The germline V gene has CDR1 SGHDT and CDR2 YYEEEE. Deletions cut 3 bases from V and 6 bases from J, with 6 bases between. The CDR3 sequence is 11 residues long.

The chain uses TRBV5-1 and TRBJ1-6; D might be TRBD1 (6 bases). Deletions cut 4 bases from V and 11 bases from J, with 19 bases between. The CDR3 is 15 residues long. Germline V gene data show CDR1 as SGHRS and CDR2 as YFSETQ. The CDR3 spells CASSTGQSPYTPLHF. The CDR3 nucleotides are TGCGCCAGCAGCACCGGACAGTCCCCCTACACACCCCTCCACTTT. The entire variable domain, with the rest obtained from reference TRBV5-1 and TRBJ1-6, is as follows: KAGVTQTPRYLIKTRGQQVTLSCSPISGHRSVSWYQQTPGQGLQFLFEYFSETQRNKGNFPGRFSGRQFSNSRSEMNVSTLELGDSALYLCASSTGQSPYTPLHFGNGTRLTVT.

This chain joins TRBV11-1 and TRBJ1-3; no definite D call. Trimming removed 5 bases at V and 1 base at J, with 12 bases between. Germline CDR1 is SGHAT and CDR2 is FQDESV (reference sequence). This CDR3 is built from 15 residues. The CDR3 DNA sequence: TGTGCCAGCAGCCCCGGAGAAGAATCTGGAAACACCATATATTTT. The encoded protein is CASSPGEESGNTIYF.

This clone has just one count. J is TRBJ1-2 and V is TRBV7-9; 7 bases fit TRBD1. V dropped 5 bases and J dropped 3; count of bases not matched to a gene: 3. The CDR3 loop spans 13 amino acids. Germline CDR1 is SEHNR and CDR2 is FQNEAQ (reference sequence). The CDR3 here is CASSRTGDYGYTF. The CDR3 bases are TGTGCCAGCAGCCGGACAGGTGACTATGGCTACACCTTC.

The gene calls are TRBV30 and TRBJ2-2; D is ambiguous. From germline, CDR1 is GTSNPN and CDR2 SVGIG (reference sequence). The CDR3 loop spans 14 amino acids. With 5 bases removed from V and 1 base from J, the gap between germline ends came to 11 bases. The DNA of the CDR3 is TGTGCCTGGTCCTTTAACAAGAACACCGGGGAGCTGTTTTTT. Translation: CAWSFNKNTGELFF. The variable domain in full, with the rest retrieved from reference TRBV30 and TRBJ2-2, is SQTIHQWPATLVQPVGSPLSLECTVEGTSNPNLYWYRQAAGRGLQLLFYSVGIGQISSEVPQNLSASRPQDRQFILSSKKLLLSDSGFYLCAWSFNKNTGELFFGEGSRLTVL.

The chain uses TRBV2 and TRBJ1-3; D possibly corresponds to TRBD1 (5 bases). The germline V gene encodes CDR1 SNHLY and CDR2 FYNNEI. V was trimmed by 7 bases and J by 0 bases, leaving 13 bases between them. This CDR3 comprises 15 residues. The CDR3 here is CASKGRPTSGNTIYF. The DNA for the CDR3 is TGTGCCAGCAAGGGGCGGCCGACCTCTGGAAACACCATATATTTT.

J is TRBJ2-7 and V is TRBV6-6, with D tentatively TRBD1 (5 bases). Trimming removed 0 bases from V and 4 bases from J, with 13 bases in between. Germline V CDR1 and CDR2: MNHNY, SVGAGI (reference sequence). This CDR3 has 15 residues. CDR3 region: CASSYSGQARYEQYF. The CDR3, as DNA: TGTGCCAGCAGTTACTCGGGGCAGGCCCGGTACGAGCAGTACTTC.